A single sample is the source of the 23 T cell receptor beta chains below, sequenced in a study of OX40 agonist ivuxolimab in advanced cancers. Clones were sequenced by immunoSEQ multiplex PCR, and TCRdb holds only the in-frame ones, with some missing. The repertoire holds roughly 61,000 clones, with around 88% as singletons. Sample: CD4+ or CD8+ T cells sorted from blood, taken in a trial of the OX40 agonist ivuxolimab. The receptors stem from an adult with an advanced solid tumor such as melanoma, head and neck, liver or kidney cancer.

V gene TRBV28 combines with J gene TRBJ1-3; D is unresolved. This CDR3 contains 15 residues. The ends were cut back, 5 bases at V and 0 bases at J, with 11 bases in the middle. Germline V gene sequence: CDR1 MDHEN, CDR2 SYDVKM. The CDR3 region has the DNA TGTGCCAGCAGTACGGAGTCCGCCTCTGGAAACACCATATATTTT. It is translated as CASSTESASGNTIYF.

V and J are TRBV7-2 and TRBJ2-5; D may correspond to TRBD1 or TRBD2 (5 bases each). Trimming removed 5 bases from V and 5 bases from J, with 9 bases in between. The length of the CDR3 is 12 residues. Germline CDR1 SGHTA, CDR2 FQGNSA. The CDR3 loop reads CASSRGPETQYF. The CDR3 bases are TGTGCCAGCAGCCGGGGACCGGAGACCCAGTACTTC.

The table lists this clone with a count of one. This chain's CDR3 is CAIRTREIYGYTF. CDR3 in DNA: TGTGCCATCAGAACCCGGGAAATCTATGGCTACACCTTC. The chain is built from TRBV10-3 and TRBJ1-2, with D unclear. V lost 6 bases and J lost 4, with 12 bases in between. This CDR3 spans 13 amino acids. Per germline, CDR1 ENHRY and CDR2 SYGVKD.

The genes are TRBV6-5 and TRBJ1-5, with TRBD1 as a possible D gene (5 bases). Germline CDR1 reads MNHEY; CDR2 reads SVGAGI. Trimming cost V 6 bases and J 3 bases, with 15 bases left between them. CDR3 length: 15 amino acids. The CDR3 loop is CASRGTSGPNQPQHF. CDR3 DNA sequence: TGTGCCAGCAGAGGGACCTCTGGCCCCAATCAGCCCCAGCATTTT.

V and J are TRBV30 and TRBJ1-2, with D possibly TRBD1 on 5 matching bases. V lost 4 bases to trimming and J lost 0 bases, with 9 bases between them. CDR1 is GTSNPN and CDR2 is SVGIG in the germline V gene (reference sequence). This CDR3 region has 13 residues. As DNA, the CDR3 is TGTGCCTGGATCCCAGGGCCTAACTATGGCTACACCTTC. Encoded protein: CAWIPGPNYGYTF.

The rearrangement uses TRBV5-1 and TRBJ2-2, with 9 bases identical to TRBD2. Germline lookup yields CDR1 SGHRS and CDR2 YFSETQ. V trimming: 5 bases; J trimming: 4 bases; junction bases outside the gene matches: 9. The CDR3 loop spans 16 amino acids. This chain's CDR3 is CASRREGALGTGELFF. The CDR3 coding sequence is TGCGCCAGCAGGCGGGAGGGTGCCCTCGGCACCGGGGAGCTGTTTTTT.

The CDR3 DNA reads TGTGCCAGCAAGGACAGGCAATTTGCGGAGCAGTACTTC. Translating it yields CASKDRQFAEQYF. The chain uses TRBV27 and TRBJ2-7, with TRBD1 matching over 7 bases. Germline lookup yields CDR1 MNHEY and CDR2 SMNVEV (reference sequence). Trimming removed 7 bases from V and 7 bases from J; junction bases left unmatched: 10. The CDR3 consists of 13 residues.

The chain combines TRBV7-9 with TRBJ1-6; D unclear. CDR1 and CDR2 (germline): SEHNR, FQNEAQ (reference sequence). Trimming took 5 bases from V and 4 from J, leaving 12 bases between them. The CDR3 runs 15 residues. DNA for the CDR3: TGTGCCAGCAGCCCGGGTCAGCATTATAATTCACCCCTCCACTTT. Translated: CASSPGQHYNSPLHF.

V is TRBV5-1 and J is TRBJ1-2; 9 positions match TRBD1. CDR1 and CDR2 from the germline V gene are SGHRS and YFSETQ. This CDR3 is 14 amino acids long. J was trimmed by 2 bases and V by 6 bases; bases with no gene match: 5. The CDR3 loop reads CASKTGQGNYGYTF. The CDR3 DNA reads TGCGCCAGCAAAACTGGACAGGGGAACTATGGCTACACCTTC.

The J gene is TRBJ2-5, the V gene TRBV5-6; D could derive from TRBD1 or TRBD2 (7 bases each). CDR3 length: 13 amino acids. The V end lost 7 bases, the J end lost 5 bases, and 15 bases lay between the germline ends. CDR1 and CDR2 from the germline V gene are SGHDT and YYEEEE. The DNA for the CDR3 is TGTGCCAGCGGGAGGGGGCAGGGTGAGACCCAGTACTTC. This translates into CASGRGQGETQYF.

The chain has TRBV7-2 and TRBJ2-1; TRBD2 aligns across 9 bases. This CDR3 has 15 residues. CDR1 SGHTA and CDR2 FQGNSA come from the germline V gene. Germline trimming cut 5 bases from V and 3 bases from J; bases unmatched to any gene: 5. The CDR3 DNA reads as TGTGCCAGCAGCCTCGGGACTAGCCTCTACAATGAGCAGTTCTTC. This codes for CASSLGTSLYNEQFF.

The V gene is TRBV11-3, the J gene TRBJ2-1, with 15 bases fitting TRBD2. This CDR3 is built from 15 residues. Germline V lookup: CDR1 SGHNT, CDR2 YENEEA. J was trimmed by 6 bases and V by 5 bases; bases with no gene match: 2. CDR3 nucleotide sequence: TGTGCCAGCAGCCTGGGACTAGCGGGAGGCAATGAGCAGTTCTTC. Encoded protein: CASSLGLAGGNEQFF. Variable domain in full (rest from reference TRBV11-3 and TRBJ2-1): EAGVVQSPRYKIIEKKQPVAFWCNPISGHNTLYWYLQNLGQGPELLIRYENEEAVDDSQLPKDRFSAERLKGVDSTLKIQPAELGDSAVYLCASSLGLAGGNEQFFGPGTRLTVL.

The CDR3 sequence is CASSTPTGGYGYTF. CDR3 nucleotide sequence: TGTGCCAGCAGCACACCAACAGGGGGGTATGGCTACACCTTC. The chain joins TRBV5-6 to TRBJ1-2; 8 bases agree with TRBD1. The J segment lost 5 bases and the V segment lost 4 bases, leaving 7 bases of the junction unmatched. The CDR3 loop spans 14 amino acids. Looked up from germline, CDR1 is SGHDT and CDR2 is YYEEEE.

V is TRBV11-1 and J is TRBJ2-5, with 10 nucleotides matching TRBD2. J gave up 11 bases and V 5 bases, and 11 bases lay outside the gene matches. Germline CDR1 and CDR2: SGHAT and FQDESV (reference sequence). This CDR3 has 14 residues. The CDR3 nucleotides read TGTGCCAGCAGCCGAGGGACTAGCGTCGGGGAGCAGTACTTC. As protein: CASSRGTSVGEQYF. Based on the CDR3 plus reference TRBV11-1 and TRBJ2-5, the full variable domain is EAEVAQSPRYKITEKSQAVAFWCDPISGHATLYWYRQILGQGPELLVQFQDESVVDDSQLPKDRFSAERLKGVDSTLKIQPAELGDSAMYLCASSRGTSVGEQYFGPGTRLLVL.

This chain joins TRBV19 and TRBJ2-7, with TRBD2 as a possible D gene (6 bases). V shed 5 bases and J shed 5 bases, with 19 bases lying between them. Germline assignment: CDR1 LNHDA and CDR2 SQIVND (reference sequence). The CDR3 covers 15 residues. CDR3 sequence: CASSPIGAGRDEQYF. The CDR3 DNA follows: TGTGCCAGTAGTCCAATCGGGGCGGGGCGCGACGAGCAGTACTTC.

This chain connects TRBV19 to TRBJ2-3; D gene unclear. V lost 4 bases to trimming and J lost 2 bases, with 7 bases between them. Germline V gene data show CDR1 as LNHDA and CDR2 as SQIVND (reference sequence). The CDR3 spans 13 residues. The CDR3 loop is CASSSGTTDTQYF. The DNA of the CDR3 is TGTGCCAGTAGTAGCGGAACCACAGATACGCAGTATTTT. Filled out from reference TRBV19 and TRBJ2-3, the complete variable domain reads DGGITQSPKYLFRKEGQNVTLSCEQNLNHDAMYWYRQDPGQGLRLIYYSQIVNDFQKGDIAEGYSVSREKKESFPLTVTSAQKNPTAFYLCASSSGTTDTQYFGPGTRLTVL.

The rearrangement joins TRBV19 to TRBJ2-7; TRBD2 matches 7 bases. V shed 7 bases and J 6 bases; nucleotides not matched to a gene: 12. Germline V gene lookup returns CDR1 LNHDA and CDR2 SQIVND (reference sequence). CDR3 size: 14 residues. The CDR3 here is CASTNWGGSGEQYF. Written as DNA, the CDR3 is TGTGCCAGTACCAATTGGGGGGGGTCTGGCGAGCAGTACTTC.

The genes are TRBV15 and TRBJ1-2; the match to TRBD1 covers 7 bases. In germline, CDR1 is LNHNV, CDR2 YYDKDF (reference sequence). This CDR3 spans 14 amino acids. The junction had 5 bases not matched to a gene; V was cut back by 2 bases and J by 5 bases. CDR3 sequence reads: CATSRPQGGYGYTF. In DNA form, the CDR3 reads TGTGCCACCAGCAGACCCCAGGGGGGATATGGCTACACCTTC.

The J gene is TRBJ1-5, the V gene TRBV7-9, with 8 bases matching TRBD1. After removal of 1 base from V and 4 bases from J, the junction contained 3 bases not matched to a gene. The CDR3 runs to 15 residues. CDR1 and CDR2 (germline): SEHNR, FQNEAQ (reference sequence). This chain's CDR3 is CASSLGTGYNQPQHF. The CDR3 bases are TGTGCCAGCAGCTTAGGGACAGGGTATAATCAGCCCCAGCATTTT.

In this sample, this clone turned up a few times. The gene calls are TRBV14 and TRBJ2-5, with TRBD1 identical over 7 bases. The ends lost 1 base at V and 4 bases at J; junction bases unmatched: 15. Germline assignment: CDR1 SGHDN and CDR2 FVKESK. CDR3 size: 18 residues. Written as DNA, the CDR3 is TGTGCCAGCAGCCAAGGCCCTCCCGACAGGGTACGGCGAGAGACCCAGTACTTC. Its translation: CASSQGPPDRVRRETQYF.

V gene TRBV4-2 combines with J gene TRBJ2-7, with D perhaps matching TRBD1 or TRBD2 (6 bases each). There are 16 residues in the CDR3. Germline loops: CDR1 LGHNA, CDR2 YNFKEQ. The ends were cut back, 4 bases at V and 5 bases at J, with 21 bases in the middle. The CDR3 bases are TGTGCCAGCAGCCTTACCTTAGCGGACAGCCGCCACGAGCAGTACTTC. Its translation is CASSLTLADSRHEQYF.

The V and J genes are TRBV7-9 and TRBJ2-3, with 7 positions matching TRBD1. J gave up 7 bases and V 4 bases, and 11 bases lay outside the gene matches. Per germline, CDR1 SEHNR and CDR2 FQNEAQ (reference sequence). This CDR3 is 15 amino acids long. The CDR3 DNA sequence: TGTGCCAGCAGCTCGACAGGGCAGGAATTGCATACGCAGTATTTT. Translating it yields CASSSTGQELHTQYF.

The chain is built from TRBV5-5 and TRBJ2-7; D possibly corresponds to TRBD2 (6 bases). The CDR3 is made up of 15 amino acids. CDR1 and CDR2 (germline): SGHKS, YYEKEE (reference sequence). Trimming took 3 bases from V and 2 from J, leaving 15 bases between them. Here the CDR3 DNA reads TGTGCCAGCAGCTCCCAGGCGGGGCCCACCTACGAGCAGTACTTC. This codes for CASSSQAGPTYEQYF.